This T cell receptor beta chain was sequenced for a study of cytomegalovirus exposure and HLA in healthy donors. The study, taken as a whole, reports: In a later analysis, TCR beta V- and J-gene trimming was associated with a missense DCLRE1C variant. It emerged from a later analysis that several of the most significant clusters appeared to be linked to common viral pathogens.

CDR1 and CDR2 from the germline V gene are MNHEY and SMNVEV (reference sequence). V dropped 3 bases and J dropped 0; count of bases not matched to a gene: 12. The CDR3 spans 18 residues. Primers for the PCR totalled 60 Vbeta and 13 Jbeta. The method was immunoSEQ multiplex PCR; TCRdb's version includes in-frame clones alone and lacks a portion of them. Of 180,000 or so clones listed, more than 70% are singletons. As for this clone: The antigen remains undetermined.

This chain joins TRBV27 and TRBJ2-5; 8 bases fit TRBD1. Specimen: PBMCs. This clonotype originated in a girl under 18 in good health and CMV-seropositive. The CDR3 nucleotides are TGTGCCAGCAGTTTCCTCGCGCCGGGACAGGTGTACCAAGAGACCCAGTACTTC. Residues: CASSFLAPGQVYQETQYF.